This T cell receptor beta chain appears in the sequencing data of a study of blood T cell repertoires in COVID-19. About the research overall: Samples representing acute and convalescent COVID-19 were sourced from the United States, Italy and Spain.

Original analysis: Estimates of nucleated cell counts were drawn from the amplification of reference gene primers. Some clones are missing from TCRdb's copy, which holds only in-frame ones; the method was immunoSEQ multiplex PCR. For V, J and clone size, that table is used; D and trimming come from the DNA. Of 380,000 or so clones listed, approximately 88% are singletons. V lost 9 bases and J 1 base, leaving 9 bases between the germline ends. The CDR3 covers 12 residues. The germline V gene has CDR1 SNHLY and CDR2 FYNNEI. This clonotype was obtained from a woman aged 25 to 39 with acute COVID-19. This sequence joins TRBV2 and TRBJ1-1, with D hard to call. The sample was PBMCs or T cells enriched from blood (not recorded which). The CDR3 nucleotides read TGTGCCAGTACTCTTCAGAACACTGAAGCTTTCTTT. It translates to CASTLQNTEAFF.